A few counts support the clone carrying this T cell receptor (beta chain). Antigen: not known. This CDR3 has 15 amino acids. V lost 2 bases, J lost 6 bases, and 6 bases stayed unmatched. The germline V gene encodes CDR1 SGHTA and CDR2 FQGTGA. A second about 6 to 11 cycle PCR used barcoded and J-beta primers. TCRdb analysed the 5' RACE reads with MiXCR anew, one entry per CDR3 protein. The profile shows 600,000 to 850,000 distinct CDR3 sequences, around 25% of them singletons. This record belongs to a study of blood T cells in healthy people across ages. Background on the study: In model experiments, template switching was able to capture about one barcoded beta molecule for every two T cells that were present. General study points: Both higher diversity and more naive CD4+ cells marked long-lived donors when set against aged donors.

These data are also associated with another study on T cells of mothers and their children. That study adds: All RNA that had been extracted was used for cDNA synthesis at about 1.5 ug per 15 ul. Thymic selection, a shaping force on TCR recombination output, acts similarly in related and unrelated pairs.

The TCR was taken from a boy aged 5-17 years in good health. The rearrangement uses TRBV7-3 and TRBJ2-1, with 8 positions matching TRBD2. Sequenced sample: blood. The CDR3 is CASSLWAGGRNEQFF. The CDR3 bases are TGTGCCAGCAGCTTATGGGCGGGAGGACGCAATGAGCAGTTCTTC. The full variable domain, with the rest looked up from reference TRBV7-3 and TRBJ2-1, is GAGVSQTPSNKVTEKGKYVELRCDPISGHTALYWYRQSLGQGPEFLIYFQGTGAADDSGLPNDRFFAVRPEGSVSTLKIQRTERGDSAVYLCASSLWAGGRNEQFFGPGTRLTVL.